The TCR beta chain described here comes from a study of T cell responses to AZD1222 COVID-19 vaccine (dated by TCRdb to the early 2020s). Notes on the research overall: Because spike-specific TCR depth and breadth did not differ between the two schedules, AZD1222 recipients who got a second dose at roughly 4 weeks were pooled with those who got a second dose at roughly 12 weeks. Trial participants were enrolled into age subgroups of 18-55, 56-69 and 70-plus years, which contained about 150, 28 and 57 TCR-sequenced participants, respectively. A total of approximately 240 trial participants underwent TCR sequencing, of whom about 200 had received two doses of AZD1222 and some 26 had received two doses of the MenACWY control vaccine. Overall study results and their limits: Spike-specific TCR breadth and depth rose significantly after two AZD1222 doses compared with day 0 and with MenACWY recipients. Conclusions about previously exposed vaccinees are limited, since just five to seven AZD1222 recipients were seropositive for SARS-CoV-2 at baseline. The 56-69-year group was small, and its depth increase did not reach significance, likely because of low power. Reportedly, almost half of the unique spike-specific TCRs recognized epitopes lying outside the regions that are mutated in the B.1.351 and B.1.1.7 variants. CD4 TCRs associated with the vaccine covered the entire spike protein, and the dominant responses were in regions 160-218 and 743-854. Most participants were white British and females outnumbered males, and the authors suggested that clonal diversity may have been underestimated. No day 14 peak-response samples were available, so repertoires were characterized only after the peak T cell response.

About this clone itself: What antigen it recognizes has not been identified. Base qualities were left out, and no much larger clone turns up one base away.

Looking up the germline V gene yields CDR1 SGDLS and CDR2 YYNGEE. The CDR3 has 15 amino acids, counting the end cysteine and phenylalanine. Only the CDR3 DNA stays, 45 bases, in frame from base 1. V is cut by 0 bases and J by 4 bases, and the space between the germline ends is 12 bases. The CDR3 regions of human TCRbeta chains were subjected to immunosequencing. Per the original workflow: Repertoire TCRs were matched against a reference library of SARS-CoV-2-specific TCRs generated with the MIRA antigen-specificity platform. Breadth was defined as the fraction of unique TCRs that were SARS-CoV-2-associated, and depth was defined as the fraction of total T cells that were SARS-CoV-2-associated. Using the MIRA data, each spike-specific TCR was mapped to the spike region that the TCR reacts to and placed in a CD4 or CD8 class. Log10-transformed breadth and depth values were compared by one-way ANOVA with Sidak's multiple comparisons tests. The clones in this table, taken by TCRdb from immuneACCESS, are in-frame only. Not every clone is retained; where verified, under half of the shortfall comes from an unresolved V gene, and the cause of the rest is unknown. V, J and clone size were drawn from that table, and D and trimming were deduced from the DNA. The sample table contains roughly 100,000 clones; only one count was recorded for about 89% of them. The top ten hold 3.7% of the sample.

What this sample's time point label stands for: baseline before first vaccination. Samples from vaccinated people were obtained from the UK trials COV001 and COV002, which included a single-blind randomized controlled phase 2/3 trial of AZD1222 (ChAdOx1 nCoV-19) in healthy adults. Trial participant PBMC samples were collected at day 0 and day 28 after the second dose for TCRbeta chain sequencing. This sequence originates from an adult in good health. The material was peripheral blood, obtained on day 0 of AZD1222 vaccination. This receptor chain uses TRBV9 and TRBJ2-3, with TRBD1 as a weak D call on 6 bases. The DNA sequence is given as TGTGCCAGCAGCGTAGAGGGGGTCAGATCAGATACGCAGTATTTT. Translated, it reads CASSVEGVRSDTQYF.